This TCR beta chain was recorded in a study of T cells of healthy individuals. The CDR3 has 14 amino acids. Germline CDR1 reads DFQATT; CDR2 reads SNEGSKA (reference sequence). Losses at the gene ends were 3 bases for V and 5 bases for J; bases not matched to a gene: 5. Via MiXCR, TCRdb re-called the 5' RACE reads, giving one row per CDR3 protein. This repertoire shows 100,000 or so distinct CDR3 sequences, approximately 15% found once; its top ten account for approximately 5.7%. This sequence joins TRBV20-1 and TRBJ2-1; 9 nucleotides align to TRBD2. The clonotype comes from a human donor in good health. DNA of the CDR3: TGCAGTGCTAGGGGGACTAGCAGCCACAATGAGCAGTTCTTC. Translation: CSARGTSSHNEQFF.